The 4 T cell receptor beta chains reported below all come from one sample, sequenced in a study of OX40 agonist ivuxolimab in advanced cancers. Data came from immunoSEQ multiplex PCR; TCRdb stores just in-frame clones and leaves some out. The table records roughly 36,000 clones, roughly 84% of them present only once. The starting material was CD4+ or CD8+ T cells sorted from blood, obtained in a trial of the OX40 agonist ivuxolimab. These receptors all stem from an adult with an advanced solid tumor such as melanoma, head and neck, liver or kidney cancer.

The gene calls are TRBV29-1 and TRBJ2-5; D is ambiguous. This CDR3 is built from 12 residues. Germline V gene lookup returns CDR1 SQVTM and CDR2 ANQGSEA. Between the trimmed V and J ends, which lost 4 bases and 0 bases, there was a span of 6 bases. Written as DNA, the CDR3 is TGCAGCGTTGCTCCGTACCAAGAGACCCAGTACTTC. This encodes CSVAPYQETQYF.

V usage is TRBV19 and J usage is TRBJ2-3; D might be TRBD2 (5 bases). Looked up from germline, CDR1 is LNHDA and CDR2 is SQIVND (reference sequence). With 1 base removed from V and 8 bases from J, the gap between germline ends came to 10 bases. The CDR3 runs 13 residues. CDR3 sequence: CASSIGGFGTQYF. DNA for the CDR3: TGTGCCAGTAGTATAGGAGGGTTTGGTACGCAGTATTTT.

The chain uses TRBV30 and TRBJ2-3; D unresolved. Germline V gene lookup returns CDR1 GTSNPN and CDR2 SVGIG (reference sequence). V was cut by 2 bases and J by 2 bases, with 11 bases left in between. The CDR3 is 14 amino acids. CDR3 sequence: CAWSKSRNTDTQYF. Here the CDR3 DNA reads TGTGCCTGGAGTAAGTCTAGGAACACAGATACGCAGTATTTT.

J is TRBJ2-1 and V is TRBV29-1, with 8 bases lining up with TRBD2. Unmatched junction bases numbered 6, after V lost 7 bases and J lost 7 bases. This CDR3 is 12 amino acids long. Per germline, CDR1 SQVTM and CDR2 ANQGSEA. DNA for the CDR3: TGCAGCGGAGAGGGACTAGGAAATGAGCAGTTCTTC. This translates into CSGEGLGNEQFF.